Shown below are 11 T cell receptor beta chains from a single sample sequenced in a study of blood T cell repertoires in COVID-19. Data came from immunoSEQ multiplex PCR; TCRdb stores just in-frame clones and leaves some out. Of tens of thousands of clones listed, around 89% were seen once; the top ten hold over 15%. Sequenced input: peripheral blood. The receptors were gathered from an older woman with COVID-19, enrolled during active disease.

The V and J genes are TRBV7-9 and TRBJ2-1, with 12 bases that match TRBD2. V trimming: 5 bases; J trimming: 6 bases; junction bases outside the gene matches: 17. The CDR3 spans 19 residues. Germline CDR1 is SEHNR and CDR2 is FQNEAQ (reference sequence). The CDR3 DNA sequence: TGTGCCAGCAGCACCCCCCCGGGACTAGCGGGCATAGCGGGCAATGAGCAGTTCTTC. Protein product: CASSTPPGLAGIAGNEQFF.

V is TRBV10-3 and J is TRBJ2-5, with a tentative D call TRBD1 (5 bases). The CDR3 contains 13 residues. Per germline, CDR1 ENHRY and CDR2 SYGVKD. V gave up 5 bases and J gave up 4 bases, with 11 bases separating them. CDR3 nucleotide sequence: TGTGCCATCAGTCCTGTTAGGGGAGAGACCCAGTACTTC. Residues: CAISPVRGETQYF.

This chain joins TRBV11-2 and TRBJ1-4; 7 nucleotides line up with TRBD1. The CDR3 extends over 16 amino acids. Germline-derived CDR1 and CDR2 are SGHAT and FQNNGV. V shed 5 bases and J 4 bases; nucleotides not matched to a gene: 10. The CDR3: CASSPQWTGNNEKLFF. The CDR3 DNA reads TGTGCCAGCAGCCCCCAATGGACAGGAAATAATGAAAAACTGTTTTTT.

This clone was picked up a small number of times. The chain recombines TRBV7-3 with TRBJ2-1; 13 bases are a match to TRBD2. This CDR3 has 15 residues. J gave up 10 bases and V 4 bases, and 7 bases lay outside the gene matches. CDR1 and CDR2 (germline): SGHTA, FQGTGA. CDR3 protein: CASSSTSGRAGEQFF. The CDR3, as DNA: TGTGCCAGCAGCTCCACTAGCGGGAGGGCCGGGGAGCAGTTCTTC. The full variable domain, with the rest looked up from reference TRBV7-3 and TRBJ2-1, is GAGVSQTPSNKVTEKGKYVELRCDPISGHTALYWYRQSLGQGPEFLIYFQGTGAADDSGLPNDRFFAVRPEGSVSTLKIQRTERGDSAVYLCASSSTSGRAGEQFFGPGTRLTVL.

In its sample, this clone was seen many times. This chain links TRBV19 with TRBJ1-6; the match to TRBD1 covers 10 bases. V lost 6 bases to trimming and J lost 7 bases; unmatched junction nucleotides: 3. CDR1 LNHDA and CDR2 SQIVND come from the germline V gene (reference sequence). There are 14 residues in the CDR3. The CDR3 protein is CASRTGGANSPLHF. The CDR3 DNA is TGTGCCAGTAGGACAGGGGGCGCGAATTCACCCCTCCACTTT.

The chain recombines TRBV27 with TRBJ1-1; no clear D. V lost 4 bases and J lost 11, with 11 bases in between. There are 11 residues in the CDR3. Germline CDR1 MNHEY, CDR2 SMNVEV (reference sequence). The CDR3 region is CASSSRVGAFF. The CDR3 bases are TGTGCCAGCAGTTCCCGGGTTGGCGCTTTCTTT.

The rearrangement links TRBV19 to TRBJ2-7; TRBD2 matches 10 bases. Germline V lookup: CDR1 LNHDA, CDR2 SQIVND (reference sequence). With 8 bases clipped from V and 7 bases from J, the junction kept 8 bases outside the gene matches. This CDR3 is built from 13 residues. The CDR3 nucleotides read TGTGCCAGTCAACTAGCGGGGACTCCGGAGCAGTACTTC. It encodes CASQLAGTPEQYF.

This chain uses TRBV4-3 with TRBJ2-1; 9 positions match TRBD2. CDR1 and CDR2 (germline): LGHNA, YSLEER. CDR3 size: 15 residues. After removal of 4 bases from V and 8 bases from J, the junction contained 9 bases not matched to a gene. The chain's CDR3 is CASSPHSGSRDEQFF. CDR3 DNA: TGCGCCAGCAGCCCTCATAGCGGGAGTAGGGATGAGCAGTTCTTC.

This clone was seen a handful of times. CDR3 in amino acids: CASSFQGDTEAFF. The CDR3 nucleotides read TGCGCCAGCAGCTTCCAGGGGGACACTGAAGCTTTCTTT. The chain has TRBV5-1 and TRBJ1-1, with 7 nucleotides matching TRBD1. J gave up 3 bases and V 2 bases, and 1 base lay outside the gene matches. Germline CDR1 is SGHRS and CDR2 is YFSETQ. CDR3 length: 13 amino acids.

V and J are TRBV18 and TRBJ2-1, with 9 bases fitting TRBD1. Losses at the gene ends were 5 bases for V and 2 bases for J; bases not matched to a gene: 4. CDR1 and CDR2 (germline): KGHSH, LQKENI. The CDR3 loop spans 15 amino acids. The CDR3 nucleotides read TGTGCCAGCTCATCCGGGACAGGGACCTACAATGAGCAGTTCTTC. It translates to CASSSGTGTYNEQFF.

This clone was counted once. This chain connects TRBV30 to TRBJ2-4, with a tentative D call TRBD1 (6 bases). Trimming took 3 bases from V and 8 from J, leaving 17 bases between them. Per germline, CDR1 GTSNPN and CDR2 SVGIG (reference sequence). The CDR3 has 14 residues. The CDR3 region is CAWSRDIPGDIQYF. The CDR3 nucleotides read TGTGCCTGGAGCCGGGACATCCCAGGAGACATTCAGTACTTC. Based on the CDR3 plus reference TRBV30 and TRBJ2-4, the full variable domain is SQTIHQWPATLVQPVGSPLSLECTVEGTSNPNLYWYRQAAGRGLQLLFYSVGIGQISSEVPQNLSASRPQDRQFILSSKKLLLSDSGFYLCAWSRDIPGDIQYFGAGTRLSVL.